A single sample is the source of the 14 T cell receptor beta chains below, sequenced in a study of identical twins. TCRdb re-called the 5' RACE reads with MiXCR, one entry per CDR3 protein. The data contain about 720,000 distinct CDR3 sequences, about 20% of them singletons. Separately, the same data were catalogued under a study of T cells expressing NK-cell markers.

Source material: PBMCs. These receptors originate from a woman in her late teens or twenties in good health.

A few counts support this clonotype. The V gene is TRBV5-1, the J gene TRBJ2-7; D gene uncertain. Germline V gene sequence: CDR1 SGHRS, CDR2 YFSETQ. Trimming cost V 0 bases and J 3 bases, with 10 bases left between them. This CDR3 comprises 14 residues. Here the CDR3 DNA reads TGCGCCAGCAGCTTGGGGCCAGGAAACTACGAGCAGTACTTC. Amino acid sequence: CASSLGPGNYEQYF. Full variable domain (rest looked up from reference TRBV5-1 and TRBJ2-7): KAGVTQTPRYLIKTRGQQVTLSCSPISGHRSVSWYQQTPGQGLQFLFEYFSETQRNKGNFPGRFSGRQFSNSRSEMNVSTLELGDSALYLCASSLGPGNYEQYFGPGTRLTVT.

In this sample, this clonotype turned up many times. The V call is TRBV9, the J call TRBJ2-1, with TRBD2 matching 7 bases. This CDR3 spans 16 amino acids. V shed 0 bases, J shed 0 bases, and the junction held 3 bases outside the gene matches. Germline assignment: CDR1 SGDLS and CDR2 YYNGEE. CDR3 sequence (DNA): TGTGCCAGCAGCGTAGTGGGGGGGGGCTCCTACAATGAGCAGTTCTTC. Protein sequence: CASSVVGGGSYNEQFF.

This chain links TRBV27 with TRBJ2-7; perhaps D is TRBD1 or TRBD2 (6 bases each). Looked up from germline, CDR1 is MNHEY and CDR2 is SMNVEV (reference sequence). The CDR3 length is 14 residues. The V gene lost 0 bases and the J gene lost 11 bases, with 17 bases spanning the gap. CDR3: CASSLSGAEGLKYF. In DNA, the CDR3 is TGTGCCAGCAGTTTATCGGGGGCGGAGGGGTTGAAGTACTTC.

V gene TRBV20-1 combines with J gene TRBJ1-1, with D possibly matching TRBD1 (6 bases). V lost 8 bases and J lost 5, with 18 bases in between. CDR1 is DFQATT, CDR2 SNEGSKA, per germline (reference sequence). The CDR3 covers 13 residues. CDR3 nucleotide sequence: TGCAGTCTATTCCGGGGGCCGGGGACTGAAGCTTTCTTT. It codes for CSLFRGPGTEAFF.

The rearrangement joins TRBV4-3 to TRBJ2-7; tentatively, D is TRBD2 (5 bases). Germline assignment: CDR1 LGHNA and CDR2 YSLEER. The CDR3 consists of 15 residues. V dropped 0 bases and J dropped 0 bases, with 9 bases sitting between them. The CDR3 sequence: CASSQDRSGSYEQYF. DNA for the CDR3: TGCGCCAGCAGCCAAGATAGGAGCGGCTCCTACGAGCAGTACTTC.

This sequence joins TRBV27 and TRBJ2-7; TRBD1 or TRBD2 may be the D gene (5 bases each). Germline CDR1 MNHEY, CDR2 SMNVEV (reference sequence). V lost 7 bases to trimming and J lost 0 bases, with 16 bases between them. There are 15 residues in the CDR3. CDR3 protein: CASTRAADPSYEQYF. CDR3 coding DNA: TGTGCCAGCACCAGGGCAGCGGATCCCTCCTACGAGCAGTACTTC.

This chain joins TRBV2 and TRBJ1-2, with D unclear. The germline CDR1 and CDR2 sequences are SNHLY and FYNNEI. This CDR3 spans 16 amino acids. Between the trimmed V and J ends, which lost 8 bases and 0 bases, there was a span of 19 bases. The CDR3 DNA reads as TGTGCCAGCCTGTTCGACCGGGCTACAGCTAACTATGGCTACACCTTC. Its translation: CASLFDRATANYGYTF.

The chain combines TRBV7-2 with TRBJ2-3; maybe TRBD2 (5 bases). Germline CDR1 is SGHTA and CDR2 is FQGNSA. The CDR3 spans 15 residues. Between the trimmed V and J ends, which lost 6 bases and 2 bases, there was a span of 15 bases. The CDR3 region has the DNA TGTGCCAGCAGTCGAGGCGGGTGGTACACAGATACGCAGTATTTT. This translates into CASSRGGWYTDTQYF. Together with reference TRBV7-2 and TRBJ2-3, the CDR3 gives the full variable domain: GAGVSQSPSNKVTEKGKDVELRCDPISGHTALYWYRQSLGQGLEFLIYFQGNSAPDKSGLPSDRFSAERTGGSVSTLTIQRTQQEDSAVYLCASSRGGWYTDTQYFGPGTRLTVL.

The chain couples TRBV24-1 to TRBJ2-3, with a tentative D call TRBD2 (6 bases). The CDR3 is 13 residues long. V was trimmed by 7 bases and J by 8 bases, leaving 15 bases between them. The germline V gene has CDR1 KGHDR and CDR2 SFDVKD. The DNA for the CDR3 is TGTGCCACCAGCGCCCCCCCGGGAGTTACGCAGTATTTT. As protein: CATSAPPGVTQYF.

This clonotype was found a few times. V and J are TRBV7-2 and TRBJ2-7; D may be TRBD1 or TRBD2 (5 bases each). The CDR3 is 14 amino acids. Trimming pared 0 bases from V and 6 bases from J, leaving 12 bases between. The germline V gene encodes CDR1 SGHTA and CDR2 FQGNSA. The CDR3 loop reads CASSLAWGEGEQYF. The CDR3 nucleotides are TGTGCCAGCAGCTTAGCATGGGGCGAGGGCGAGCAGTACTTC.

The chain links TRBV6-1 to TRBJ2-5, with D hard to call. Per germline, CDR1 MNHNS and CDR2 SASEGT. The V end lost 5 bases, the J end lost 1 base, and 14 bases lay between the germline ends. The CDR3 contains 15 residues. The CDR3: CASSQAPRFQETQYF. The DNA for the CDR3 is TGTGCCAGCAGTCAGGCCCCTAGGTTCCAAGAGACCCAGTACTTC.

The V call is TRBV29-1, the J call TRBJ2-3; D is perhaps TRBD1 (5 bases). Germline V gene lookup returns CDR1 SQVTM and CDR2 ANQGSEA. The V end was cut by 4 bases, the J end by 1 base, with 12 bases between. The CDR3 has 14 amino acids. The CDR3, as DNA: TGCAGCGTTGGGGCCGACAGCGGCACAGATACGCAGTATTTT. As protein: CSVGADSGTDTQYF.

V is TRBV12-3 or TRBV12-4 and J is TRBJ2-7; TRBD1 might be the D (6 bases). The CDR3 has 14 amino acids. Trimming took off 6 bases at V and 2 bases at J, with 14 bases between the two ends. The CDR3: CASSLGQPTYEQYF. The CDR3 DNA sequence: TGTGCCAGCAGCCTCGGACAGCCAACCTACGAGCAGTACTTC.

The sample holds many counts of this clonotype. This chain uses TRBV19 with TRBJ2-7; D is undetermined. The CDR3 is 15 residues long. Germline CDR1 reads LNHDA; CDR2 reads SQIVND (reference sequence). Trimming took off 5 bases at V and 3 bases at J, with 17 bases between the two ends. CDR3 sequence reads: CASSDPGKAFYEQYF. DNA for the CDR3: TGTGCCAGTAGTGACCCTGGCAAGGCCTTCTACGAGCAGTACTTC. Full variable domain (missing parts from reference TRBV19 and TRBJ2-7): DGGITQSPKYLFRKEGQNVTLSCEQNLNHDAMYWYRQDPGQGLRLIYYSQIVNDFQKGDIAEGYSVSREKKESFPLTVTSAQKNPTAFYLCASSDPGKAFYEQYFGPGTRLTVT.